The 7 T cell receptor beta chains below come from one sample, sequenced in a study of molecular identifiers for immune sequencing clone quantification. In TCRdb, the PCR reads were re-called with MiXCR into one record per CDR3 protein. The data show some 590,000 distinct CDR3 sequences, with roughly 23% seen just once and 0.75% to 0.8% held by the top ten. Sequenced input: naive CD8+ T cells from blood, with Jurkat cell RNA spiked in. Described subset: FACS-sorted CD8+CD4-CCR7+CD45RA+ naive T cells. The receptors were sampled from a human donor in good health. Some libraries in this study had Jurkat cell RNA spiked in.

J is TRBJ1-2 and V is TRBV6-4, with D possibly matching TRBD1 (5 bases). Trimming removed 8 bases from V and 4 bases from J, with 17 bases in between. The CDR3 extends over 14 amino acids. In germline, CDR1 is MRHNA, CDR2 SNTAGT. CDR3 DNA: TGTGCCAGCGGTACTAAAGACAGATTCTATGGCTACACCTTC. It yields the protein CASGTKDRFYGYTF.

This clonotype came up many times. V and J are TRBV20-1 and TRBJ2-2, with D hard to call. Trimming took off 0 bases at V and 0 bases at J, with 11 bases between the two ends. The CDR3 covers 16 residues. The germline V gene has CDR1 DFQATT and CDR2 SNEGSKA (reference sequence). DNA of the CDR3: TGCAGTGCTAGAGATCGGCTGGGGACGAACACCGGGGAGCTGTTTTTT. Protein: CSARDRLGTNTGELFF.

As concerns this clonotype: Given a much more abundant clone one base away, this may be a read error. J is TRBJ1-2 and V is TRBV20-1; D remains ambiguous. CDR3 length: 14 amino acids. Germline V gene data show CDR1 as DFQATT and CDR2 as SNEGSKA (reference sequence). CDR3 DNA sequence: TGCAGTGCTAGCTTCCGTTGGCAGAGTTATGACTACACCTTC. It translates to CSASFRWQSYDYTF.

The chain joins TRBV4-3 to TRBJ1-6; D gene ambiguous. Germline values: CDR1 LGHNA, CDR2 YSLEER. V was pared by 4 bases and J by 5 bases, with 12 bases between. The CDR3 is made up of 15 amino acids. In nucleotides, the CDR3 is TGCGCCAGCAGCCCCGGGAGTGCAAATAATTCACCCCTCCACTTT. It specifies CASSPGSANNSPLHF.

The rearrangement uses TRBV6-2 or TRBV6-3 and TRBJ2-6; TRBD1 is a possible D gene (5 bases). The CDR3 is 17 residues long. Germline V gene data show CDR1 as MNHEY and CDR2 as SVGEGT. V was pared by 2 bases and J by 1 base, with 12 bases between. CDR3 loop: CASSYLPRTSGANVLTF. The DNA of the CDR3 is TGTGCCAGCAGTTACCTCCCTCGGACATCTGGGGCCAACGTCCTGACTTTC.

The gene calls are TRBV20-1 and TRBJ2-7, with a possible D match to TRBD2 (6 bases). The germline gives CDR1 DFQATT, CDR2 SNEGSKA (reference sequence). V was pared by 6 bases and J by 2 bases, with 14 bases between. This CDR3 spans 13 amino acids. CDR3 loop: CSARDSETYEQYF. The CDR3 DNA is TGCAGTGCGCGGGACTCCGAAACCTACGAGCAGTACTTC.

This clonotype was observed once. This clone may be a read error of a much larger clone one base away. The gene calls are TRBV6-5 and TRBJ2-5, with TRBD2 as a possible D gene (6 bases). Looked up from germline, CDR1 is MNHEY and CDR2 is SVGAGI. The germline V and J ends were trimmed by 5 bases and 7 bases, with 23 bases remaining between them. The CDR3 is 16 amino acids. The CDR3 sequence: CASSRTHLPWRGTQYF. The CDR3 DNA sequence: TGTGCCAGCAGTCGTACACACCTACCTTGGAGGGGGACCCAGTACTTC.